The clone carrying this T cell receptor beta chain has only a few counts. Its specificity is unknown. Subsets obtained from CD4+ cells comprised CD45RA+ naive and CD45RA-negative memory cells. The data are from a study of shared clonotypes between healthy human individuals. As for the study in general: A couple of female and a few male donors aged 18 to 49 were enrolled. Overall study findings and caveats: Naive CD4 clonotypes overlapped across a few donors at approximately 5%.

TCRdb keeps only in-frame clones here, not all; method: immunoSEQ multiplex PCR. The repertoire holds about 730,000 clones, with over 55% as singletons. V was pared by 0 bases and J by 1 base, with 12 bases between. This CDR3 region has 16 residues. Germline-derived CDR1 and CDR2 are MGHRA and YSYEKL. The sample comprised memory CD4+ T cells sorted from blood. The subset denotes: CD45RA-negative fraction. The rearrangement uses TRBV4-1 and TRBJ1-2; D uncertain. The sequence was collected from a woman younger than 45 in good health. CDR3 nucleotides: TGCGCCAGCAGCCAAGATAGTGACACCCGTAACTATGGCTACACCTTC. It yields the protein CASSQDSDTRNYGYTF.